This T cell receptor (beta chain) comes out of a study of spatial heterogeneity in lung cancer. Study overall: Tumor-region counts of TCR transcripts tracked strongly with a T cell module score from matched bulk RNA-seq. For the average unique TCR and UMI combination, more than 8.5 occurrences appeared in raw reads.

J lost 4 bases, V lost 6 bases, and 8 bases had no gene match. The CDR3 is 14 amino acids. Germline V gene data show CDR1 as SGHTA and CDR2 as FQGNSA. Notes on the study in general: The number of expanded tumor alpha and beta chains correlated with mutation number. The study estimated around 7% alpha and more than 12% beta chain coverage of tumor T cells.

TCRdb re-called the 5' RACE reads with MiXCR, one entry per CDR3 protein. The sample includes about 28,000 distinct CDR3 sequences, roughly 6.9% of them seen just once. Regarding this clonotype: Antigen specificity is unknown.

The time point here: sample taken at primary tumor resection. Whole RNA, which was extracted from tumor, nontumor lung tissue or frozen PBMC, was sequenced without any cell sorting. The rearrangement uses TRBV7-2 and TRBJ1-1, with 7 positions matching TRBD1. This sample comprised lung tumor tissue, obtained at surgery. The sequence was obtained from a male donor with early-stage non-small cell lung cancer. DNA of the CDR3: TGTGCCAGCAGTAACACAGGGGTGTTCACTGAAGCTTTCTTT. Protein sequence: CASSNTGVFTEAFF.